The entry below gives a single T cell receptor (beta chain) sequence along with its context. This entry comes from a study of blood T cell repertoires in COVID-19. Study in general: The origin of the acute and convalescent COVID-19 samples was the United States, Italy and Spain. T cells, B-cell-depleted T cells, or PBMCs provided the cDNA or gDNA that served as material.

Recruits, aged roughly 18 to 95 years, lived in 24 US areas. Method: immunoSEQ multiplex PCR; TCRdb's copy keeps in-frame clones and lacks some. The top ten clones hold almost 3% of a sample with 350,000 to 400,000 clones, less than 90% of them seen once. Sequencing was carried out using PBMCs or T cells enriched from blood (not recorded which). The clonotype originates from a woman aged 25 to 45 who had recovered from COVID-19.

DNA for the CDR3: TGCGCCAGCAGCCGCGGGGGGGTTAATGAAAAACTGTTTTTT. It specifies CASSRGGVNEKLFF. The rearrangement joins TRBV5-1 to TRBJ1-4; TRBD1 might be the D (5 bases). CDR1 and CDR2 from the germline V gene are SGHRS and YFSETQ. V dropped 4 bases and J dropped 4 bases, with 11 bases sitting between them. The CDR3 runs to 14 residues.